This T cell receptor (beta chain) stems from a study of shared clonotypes between healthy human individuals. Naivety among CD8 cells was defined by CD45RO negativity and positive CCR7 selection, thereby excluding terminally differentiated effector memory CD45RA+ cells. All the donors were Caucasian adults who lived in Nashville, Tennessee. The method was immunoSEQ multiplex PCR; TCRdb's version includes in-frame clones alone and lacks a portion of them. Seen here are around 1.9 million clones, around 93% observed once, and the top ten hold 1.5% to 2%. V gave up 1 base and J gave up 5 bases; unmatched junction bases: 12. Per the germline V gene, CDR1 is MDHEN and CDR2 is SYDVKM. The CDR3 totals 17 residues.

V gene TRBV28 combines with J gene TRBJ2-5, with 8 bases aligning to TRBD1. The clonotype originates from a man in his late teens or twenties in good health. Some clones in this sample may be carry-over from other donors' samples. The material sequenced was naive CD8+ T cells from PBMCs. The CDR3 protein is CASSLSPGVRGLETQYF. The CDR3, as DNA: TGTGCCAGCAGTTTATCCCCGGGTGTCAGGGGGCTTGAGACCCAGTACTTC.